Listed below are T cell receptor beta chains from one sample, sequenced in a study of chemoradiotherapy in HPV16-positive cancers. Data came from immunoSEQ multiplex PCR; TCRdb stores just in-frame clones and leaves some out. The sample holds approximately 1,100 clones, approximately 80% seen once. This sample comprised tumor tissue, obtained from a patient who underwent chemoradiotherapy. The source of these receptors is a human donor with HPV-associated anogenital cancer. CDR3s include the opening cysteine and the closing phenylalanine or tryptophan. Each record gives: J gene, V gene, clone size, D gene, CDR3 DNA, CDR3 protein. A D gene is named only where the DNA matches it firmly. Size is stated for part of the rows, as once, few or many counts, or as a class when the clone is expanded.

J: TRBJ2-1
V: TRBV27
size: NA
D: NA
DNA: TGTGCCAGCAGTTTATCCTCTTTAGCCTACAATGAGCAGTTCTTC
CDR3: CASSLSSLAYNEQFF

J: TRBJ2-4
V: TRBV5-8
size: NA
D: NA
DNA: TGTGCCAGCAGCTTGTGGGAGAAAAACATTCAGTACTTC
CDR3: CASSLWEKNIQYF

J: TRBJ2-3
V: TRBV6-1
size: NA
D: NA
DNA: TGTGCCAGCAGTGACCTGGTCGGCACAGATACGCAGTATTTT
CDR3: CASSDLVGTDTQYF

J: TRBJ2-3
V: TRBV15
size: once
D: TRBD2
DNA: TGTGCCACCTCCCTGCGGGGGGGCACAGATACGCAGTATTTT
CDR3: CATSLRGGTDTQYF

J: TRBJ1-1
V: TRBV5-6
size: NA
D: NA
DNA: TGTGCCAGCAGCCCCGAACCCGACACCCCCACTGAAGCTTTCTTT
CDR3: CASSPEPDTPTEAFF

J: TRBJ2-2
V: TRBV5-1
size: NA
D: NA
DNA: TGCGCCAGCAGCTTGATGGCAGCGAACACCGGGGAGCTGTTTTTT
CDR3: CASSLMAANTGELFF

J: TRBJ2-7
V: TRBV6-1
size: NA
D: TRBD2
DNA: TGTGCCAGCACTCTAGCGGGGGACTACGAGCAGTACTTC
CDR3: CASTLAGDYEQYF

J: TRBJ1-1
V: TRBV15
size: few
D: NA
DNA: TGTGCCACCAGCAGAGTTGGATCACAGGATGAAGCTTTCTTT
CDR3: CATSRVGSQDEAFF

J: TRBJ2-5
V: TRBV5-8
size: NA
D: NA
DNA: TGTGCCAGCAGCCCCGGGTCGGGCAGAATCCAAGAGACCCAGTACTTC
CDR3: CASSPGSGRIQETQYF

J: TRBJ1-2
V: TRBV6-5
size: NA
D: NA
DNA: TGTGCCAGCACCTCGCGCCGGACCCATAACTATGGCTACACCTTC
CDR3: CASTSRRTHNYGYTF

J: TRBJ1-1
V: TRBV21-1
size: NA
D: NA
DNA: TGTGCCAGCAGCAAAGACAGGGGCACTGAAGCTTTCTTT
CDR3: CASSKDRGTEAFF

J: TRBJ2-1
V: TRBV6-4
size: few
D: TRBD2
DNA: TGTGCCAGCAGTGAAGGCGGGGGGGAATACAATGAGCAGTTCTTC
CDR3: CASSEGGGEYNEQFF

J: TRBJ2-7
V: TRBV6-5
size: NA
D: NA
DNA: TGTGCCAGCAGTTACCGAGGGGCGTCCTACGAGCAGTACTTC
CDR3: CASSYRGASYEQYF

J: TRBJ1-6
V: TRBV10-3
size: NA
D: NA
DNA: TGTGCCATCAAAAGTGCCCTAAATAATTCACCCCTCCACTTT
CDR3: CAIKSALNNSPLHF

J: TRBJ1-3
V: TRBV2
size: NA
D: NA
DNA: TGTGCCAGCAGTGAACAGGGGTTTTTTGGAAACACCATATATTTT
CDR3: CASSEQGFFGNTIYF

J: TRBJ1-1
V: TRBV7-2
size: NA
D: TRBD1
DNA: TGTGCCAGCAGCAACTATGGACAGGGTTCCACTGAAGCTTTCTTT
CDR3: CASSNYGQGSTEAFF

J: TRBJ2-5
V: TRBV5-1
size: few
D: TRBD2
DNA: TGCGCCAGCAGCTTGACCGGACTAGCCACTGAGACCCAGTACTTC
CDR3: CASSLTGLATETQYF

J: TRBJ2-3
V: TRBV5-8
size: NA
D: NA
DNA: TGTGCCAGCAGGTGGAGAGGGGGACGGGGCACAGATACGCAGTATTTT
CDR3: CASRWRGGRGTDTQYF

J: TRBJ2-1
V: TRBV5-8
size: NA
D: NA
DNA: TGTGCCAGCAGCTTTGGACTAGGGGGTTTTGAGTACAATGAGCAGTTCTTC
CDR3: CASSFGLGGFEYNEQFF

J: TRBJ1-3
V: TRBV6-5
size: NA
D: NA
DNA: TGTGCCAGCAGGACAGCGGACTCTGGAAACACCATATATTTT
CDR3: CASRTADSGNTIYF

J: TRBJ2-1
V: TRBV19
size: NA
D: TRBD1
DNA: TGTGCCAGTAGTAGACAGGGGACCTACAATGAGCAGTTCTTC
CDR3: CASSRQGTYNEQFF

J: TRBJ2-1
V: TRBV6-5
size: once
D: TRBD1
DNA: TGTGCCAGCAGTCCTCGGGACAGCCATCACAATGAGCAGTTCTTC
CDR3: CASSPRDSHHNEQFF

J: TRBJ2-7
V: TRBV18
size: few
D: NA
DNA: TGTGCCAGCTCACAGGGGAGGACGAACGAGCAGTACTTC
CDR3: CASSQGRTNEQYF

J: TRBJ2-5
V: TRBV19
size: NA
D: NA
DNA: TGTGCCAGTAGCCTAAAGATGTACCAAGAGACCCAGTACTTC
CDR3: CASSLKMYQETQYF

J: TRBJ2-5
V: TRBV19
size: NA
D: TRBD1
DNA: TGTGCCAGTACTCCCAATGGGGGGACAGGGCTGTTTGAGACCCAGTACTTC
CDR3: CASTPNGGTGLFETQYF

J: TRBJ2-1
V: TRBV6-6
size: NA
D: NA
DNA: TGTGCCAGCAGTTACTCTTGGACCCCGGGGGAGCAGTTCTTC
CDR3: CASSYSWTPGEQFF

J: TRBJ1-6
V: TRBV5-1
size: NA
D: NA
DNA: TGCGCCAGCAGCTTGAGCTGGGGAAGTTCACCCCTCCACTTT
CDR3: CASSLSWGSSPLHF

J: TRBJ2-3
V: TRBV2
size: NA
D: NA
DNA: TGTGCCAGCAGTGATATATGGGGTTCAGATACGCAGTATTTT
CDR3: CASSDIWGSDTQYF

J: TRBJ1-5
V: TRBV2
size: few
D: NA
DNA: TGTGCCAGCACCAAAGGGGGGGGTAGCAATCAGCCCCAGCATTTT
CDR3: CASTKGGGSNQPQHF

J: TRBJ2-1
V: TRBV6-1
size: NA
D: TRBD1
DNA: TGTGCCAGCAGACCGACAGGGTTTGGTAATGAGCAGTTCTTC
CDR3: CASRPTGFGNEQFF

J: TRBJ2-2
V: TRBV7-2
size: NA
D: NA
DNA: TGTGCCAGCAGCTCCGTCATTGGTGGGGAGCTGTTTTTT
CDR3: CASSSVIGGELFF

J: TRBJ2-3
V: TRBV19
size: NA
D: NA
DNA: TGTGCCAGTAGTTGGGGGGGCCGAGGAGATACGCAGTATTTT
CDR3: CASSWGGRGDTQYF

J: TRBJ2-3
V: TRBV6-1
size: NA
D: NA
DNA: TGTGCCAGCACGAGGGGCCAGAGCACAGATACGCAGTATTTT
CDR3: CASTRGQSTDTQYF

J: TRBJ2-3
V: TRBV19
size: NA
D: TRBD1
DNA: TGTGCCAGTAGCGAATGGGGACAGGGGAAAGATACGCAGTATTTT
CDR3: CASSEWGQGKDTQYF

J: TRBJ2-3
V: TRBV2
size: NA
D: NA
DNA: TGTGCCAGCAGGAGCATCCTTCGGGGGATTATCACAGATACGCAGTATTTT
CDR3: CASRSILRGIITDTQYF

J: TRBJ1-1
V: TRBV25-1
size: NA
D: NA
DNA: TGTGCCAGCAGGAGGACGGGCACTGAAGCTTTCTTT
CDR3: CASRRTGTEAFF

J: TRBJ1-6
V: TRBV28
size: NA
D: NA
DNA: TGTGCCAGCTGTTTGGCGACAAGTAATTCACCCCTCCACTTT
CDR3: CASCLATSNSPLHF

J: TRBJ1-2
V: TRBV7-8
size: NA
D: NA
DNA: TGTGCCAGCAGCTTAGCGGGGCAGACAATATATGGCTACACCTTC
CDR3: CASSLAGQTIYGYTF

J: TRBJ1-3
V: TRBV19
size: NA
D: NA
DNA: TGTGCCAGTAGTCTACGGACGTTCTCTGGAAACACCATATATTTT
CDR3: CASSLRTFSGNTIYF

J: TRBJ1-4
V: TRBV5-7
size: NA
D: NA
DNA: TGTGCCAGCAGCATACAGGGCCGGAATGAAAAACTGTTTTTT
CDR3: CASSIQGRNEKLFF

J: TRBJ1-1
V: TRBV18
size: NA
D: TRBD1
DNA: TGTGCCAGCTCGAATCAGGGGGGCAAAGAAGCTTTCTTT
CDR3: CASSNQGGKEAFF

J: TRBJ2-1
V: TRBV6-1
size: NA
D: TRBD1
DNA: TGTGCCAGCACACGGGACAGGCTCAATGAGCAGTTCTTC
CDR3: CASTRDRLNEQFF

J: TRBJ1-1
V: TRBV30
size: few
D: NA
DNA: TGTGCCTGGAGCTTTGGGACTGAAGCTTTCTTT
CDR3: CAWSFGTEAFF

J: TRBJ1-4
V: TRBV6-1
size: NA
D: NA
DNA: TGTGCCAGCTATGGGCAGTACAATGAAAAACTGTTTTTT
CDR3: CASYGQYNEKLFF

J: TRBJ1-5
V: TRBV30
size: few
D: NA
DNA: TGTGCCTGGAGTTGGAAGGGGAGTCAGCCCCAGCATTTT
CDR3: CAWSWKGSQPQHF

J: TRBJ2-5
V: TRBV2
size: NA
D: TRBD2
DNA: TGTGCCAACTCGTCTAGCGGGGGGCAAGAGACCCAGTACTTC
CDR3: CANSSSGGQETQYF

J: TRBJ1-1
V: TRBV9
size: NA
D: NA
DNA: TGTGCCAGCAGCGTACAGGTGAGCACTGAAGCTTTCTTT
CDR3: CASSVQVSTEAFF

J: TRBJ2-5
V: TRBV7-2
size: NA
D: NA
DNA: TGTGCCAGCAGCTACGCCCTGTACCAAGAGACCCAGTACTTC
CDR3: CASSYALYQETQYF

J: TRBJ1-1
V: TRBV12-5
size: NA
D: NA
DNA: TGTGCTAGTGGTTTGGACAGGGCCGGTAGCACTGAAGCTTTCTTT
CDR3: CASGLDRAGSTEAFF

J: TRBJ1-2
V: TRBV27
size: few
D: NA
DNA: TGTGCCAGCAGAATACAGGGCGCCAACTATGGCTACACCTTC
CDR3: CASRIQGANYGYTF

J: TRBJ2-5
V: TRBV6-5
size: NA
D: TRBD2
DNA: TGTGCCAGCAGCCTCGTAGCGGGGTCCCAAGAGACCCAGTACTTC
CDR3: CASSLVAGSQETQYF

J: TRBJ1-3
V: TRBV6-1
size: NA
D: TRBD1
DNA: TGTGCCAGCAGTGCGATCCCGGGACAGCCAGATGGAAACACCATATATTTT
CDR3: CASSAIPGQPDGNTIYF

J: TRBJ1-6
V: TRBV11-2
size: NA
D: TRBD1
DNA: TGTGCCAGCAGCTTAGATGGGACAGGCCCTTCACCCCTCCACTTT
CDR3: CASSLDGTGPSPLHF

J: TRBJ2-3
V: TRBV19
size: NA
D: TRBD2
DNA: TGTGCCAGTAGCCCACGGCGGGGGGGGAGAGATACGCAGTATTTT
CDR3: CASSPRRGGRDTQYF

J: TRBJ1-2
V: TRBV28
size: NA
D: TRBD1
DNA: TGTGCCAGCAGTTTATACAGGGGGCGCGGTTCGGATGGCTACACCTTC
CDR3: CASSLYRGRGSDGYTF